The rows below give T cell receptor beta chains drawn from one sample of a study of shared clonotypes between healthy human individuals. Repertoires were generated with immunoSEQ multiplex PCR, while TCRdb's copy carries only in-frame clones and drops some. The top ten hold roughly 0.13% of the sample, which has 2,100,000 or so clones, roughly 95% seen once. Specimen: naive CD4+ T cells sorted from blood. Every receptor here comes from a man between 18 and 35 years old in good health. Both conserved end residues are part of each CDR3. Fields, in order: J gene, clone size, V gene, D gene, CDR3 protein, CDR3 DNA. D genes are given only for firm matches. The listing skips clone size in some rows; elsewhere it reads once, few, many or a size class.

j_call: TRBJ2-5
clone_size: NA
v_call: TRBV19
d_call: TRBD1
cdr3_aa: CASRSPGQGETQYF
cdr3_nt: TGTGCCAGTAGAAGCCCGGGACAGGGGGAGACCCAGTACTTC

j_call: TRBJ1-2
clone_size: NA
v_call: TRBV10-3
d_call: TRBD1
cdr3_aa: CAISTGTGNGYTF
cdr3_nt: TGTGCCATCAGTACCGGGACAGGGAATGGCTACACCTTC

j_call: TRBJ2-1
clone_size: NA
v_call: TRBV6-1
d_call: TRBD2
cdr3_aa: CASRSGLAGNNEQFF
cdr3_nt: TGTGCCAGCAGATCTGGACTAGCGGGGAACAATGAGCAGTTCTTC

j_call: TRBJ1-2
clone_size: NA
v_call: TRBV7-3
d_call: TRBD1
cdr3_aa: CASVDRAWPNYGYTF
cdr3_nt: TGTGCCAGCGTGGACAGGGCTTGGCCTAACTATGGCTACACCTTC

j_call: TRBJ2-3
clone_size: once
v_call: TRBV7-2
d_call: NA
cdr3_aa: CASSLSLDTQYF
cdr3_nt: TGTGCCAGCAGCTTAAGTCTTGATACGCAGTATTTT

j_call: TRBJ2-2
clone_size: NA
v_call: TRBV10-1
d_call: NA
cdr3_aa: CASRGNTGELFF
cdr3_nt: TGCGCCAGCAGGGGGAACACCGGGGAGCTGTTTTTT

j_call: TRBJ2-1
clone_size: NA
v_call: TRBV1
d_call: NA
cdr3_aa: CTSSPRGGKQFF
cdr3_nt: TGCACCAGCAGCCCCCGCGGAGGAAAGCAGTTCTTC

j_call: TRBJ1-6
clone_size: NA
v_call: TRBV19
d_call: TRBD1
cdr3_aa: CASRIGTGVNSPLHF
cdr3_nt: TGTGCCAGTAGGATCGGGACAGGGGTTAATTCACCCCTCCACTTT

j_call: TRBJ1-2
clone_size: NA
v_call: TRBV4-3
d_call: NA
cdr3_aa: CASSFERDALWGYTF
cdr3_nt: TGCGCCAGCAGCTTTGAACGGGACGCCCTGTGGGGCTACACCTTC

j_call: TRBJ2-1
clone_size: NA
v_call: TRBV7-2
d_call: TRBD2
cdr3_aa: CASSLLAGGLNEQFF
cdr3_nt: TGTGCCAGCAGCCTACTAGCGGGGGGGCTCAATGAGCAGTTCTTC

j_call: TRBJ1-6
clone_size: once
v_call: TRBV7-2
d_call: NA
cdr3_aa: CASRTYSSYNSPLHF
cdr3_nt: TGTGCCAGCAGAACCTATAGCTCCTATAATTCACCCCTCCACTTT

j_call: TRBJ1-1
clone_size: once
v_call: TRBV6-1
d_call: NA
cdr3_aa: CASSENGQGLIPEAFF
cdr3_nt: TGTGCCAGCAGTGAAAACGGGCAGGGGTTAATCCCTGAAGCTTTCTTT

j_call: TRBJ1-5
clone_size: NA
v_call: TRBV5-8
d_call: NA
cdr3_aa: CASSLVPRGLNSNQPQHF
cdr3_nt: TGTGCCAGCAGCTTGGTTCCTCGGGGGTTGAATAGCAATCAGCCCCAGCATTTT

j_call: TRBJ2-1
clone_size: NA
v_call: TRBV19
d_call: TRBD2
cdr3_aa: CASADGGLGPHEQFF
cdr3_nt: TGTGCCAGTGCCGACGGGGGACTAGGTCCCCATGAGCAGTTCTTC

j_call: TRBJ2-7
clone_size: NA
v_call: TRBV15
d_call: NA
cdr3_aa: CATGGRLKEQYF
cdr3_nt: TGTGCCACGGGGGGCCGATTGAAGGAGCAGTACTTC

j_call: TRBJ2-4
clone_size: NA
v_call: TRBV5-6
d_call: TRBD1
cdr3_aa: CASRQGANIQYF
cdr3_nt: TGTGCCAGCAGACAGGGGGCCAACATTCAGTACTTC

j_call: TRBJ1-2
clone_size: NA
v_call: TRBV6-1
d_call: TRBD1
cdr3_aa: CASSDRGTGGVRLTF
cdr3_nt: TGTGCCAGCAGTGACAGGGGGACAGGTGGGGTTAGACTCACCTTC

j_call: TRBJ1-1
clone_size: once
v_call: TRBV5-4
d_call: NA
cdr3_aa: CASTSDSNTEAFF
cdr3_nt: TGTGCCAGCACCTCAGACAGTAACACTGAAGCTTTCTTT

j_call: TRBJ2-5
clone_size: NA
v_call: TRBV5-1
d_call: NA
cdr3_aa: CASSLAGGDQETQYF
cdr3_nt: TGCGCCAGCAGCTTGGCAGGTGGGGATCAAGAGACCCAGTACTTC

j_call: TRBJ2-3
clone_size: NA
v_call: TRBV30
d_call: NA
cdr3_aa: CAWSASDTQYF
cdr3_nt: TGTGCCTGGAGTGCGTCGGATACGCAGTATTTT

j_call: TRBJ2-1
clone_size: NA
v_call: TRBV20-1
d_call: NA
cdr3_aa: CSARDPNEQFF
cdr3_nt: TGCAGTGCTAGAGATCCCAATGAGCAGTTCTTC

j_call: TRBJ2-7
clone_size: NA
v_call: TRBV11-2
d_call: TRBD2
cdr3_aa: CASSPRGGSYEQYF
cdr3_nt: TGTGCCAGCAGCCCTCGCGGGGGATCCTACGAGCAGTACTTC

j_call: TRBJ2-3
clone_size: once
v_call: TRBV10-3
d_call: TRBD2
cdr3_aa: CAIVSGDPTDTQYF
cdr3_nt: TGTGCCATCGTAAGCGGGGACCCCACAGATACGCAGTATTTT

j_call: TRBJ2-7
clone_size: once
v_call: TRBV6-5
d_call: TRBD2
cdr3_aa: CASSYSGREDYEQYF
cdr3_nt: TGTGCCAGCAGTTACTCGGGGCGGGAGGACTACGAGCAGTACTTC

j_call: TRBJ1-1
clone_size: NA
v_call: TRBV6-5
d_call: NA
cdr3_aa: CASRRPGTEAFF
cdr3_nt: TGTGCCAGCAGGCGCCCAGGGACTGAAGCTTTCTTT

j_call: TRBJ2-2
clone_size: NA
v_call: TRBV9
d_call: NA
cdr3_aa: CASSLTAGGSNTGELFF
cdr3_nt: TGTGCCAGCAGCCTAACAGCGGGCGGGTCGAACACCGGGGAGCTGTTTTTT

j_call: TRBJ2-2
clone_size: NA
v_call: TRBV11-2
d_call: NA
cdr3_aa: CASSWGFSGTGELFF
cdr3_nt: TGTGCCAGCAGCTGGGGGTTTAGCGGTACCGGGGAGCTGTTTTTT